A selection of T cell receptor beta chains follows, all from one sample in a study of blood T cell repertoires in COVID-19. This table comes from immunoSEQ multiplex PCR, and its TCRdb copy is limited to in-frame clones, with some not included. The table has approximately 40,000 clones, approximately 86% seen once. The sample taken for sequencing was peripheral blood. These receptors all come from a man between 60 and 75 years old with acute or convalescent COVID-19. Both conserved end residues are part of each CDR3. Each record gives: J gene, clone size, V gene, CDR3 protein. The size field is filled for only some rows; it gives once, few, many or a size class.

j_gene: TRBJ1-1; abundance: .; v_gene: TRBV3-1/TRBV3-2; CDR3aa: CASSQGKLLGGRSF
j_gene: TRBJ1-1; abundance: once; v_gene: TRBV28; CDR3aa: CASSLYTGNTEAFF
j_gene: TRBJ2-2; abundance: .; v_gene: TRBV3-1/TRBV3-2; CDR3aa: CASSSRLAELFF
j_gene: TRBJ1-1; abundance: .; v_gene: TRBV5-5; CDR3aa: CASSGEVNTEAFF
j_gene: TRBJ1-5; abundance: .; v_gene: TRBV5-1; CDR3aa: CASSLDGQGGNQPQHF
j_gene: TRBJ1-1; abundance: .; v_gene: TRBV28; CDR3aa: CASNFASTEAFF
j_gene: TRBJ1-5; abundance: .; v_gene: TRBV19; CDR3aa: CASYGGQGGNQPQHF
j_gene: TRBJ2-3; abundance: .; v_gene: TRBV15; CDR3aa: CATSRDATGGSDTQYF
j_gene: TRBJ2-7; abundance: .; v_gene: TRBV18; CDR3aa: CASSPGTGLWEQYF
j_gene: TRBJ1-1; abundance: few; v_gene: TRBV7-2; CDR3aa: CASSLAPTVNTEAFF
j_gene: TRBJ2-5; abundance: .; v_gene: TRBV11-3; CDR3aa: CASRPHRGQGPETQYF
j_gene: TRBJ2-2; abundance: .; v_gene: TRBV5-1; CDR3aa: CASSPGTTNTGELFF
j_gene: TRBJ2-5; abundance: .; v_gene: TRBV5-1; CDR3aa: CASSIPPLETQYF
j_gene: TRBJ2-1; abundance: .; v_gene: TRBV10-1; CDR3aa: CASSAGKYNEQFF
j_gene: TRBJ2-2; abundance: .; v_gene: TRBV25-1; CDR3aa: CASRGAGTGELFF
j_gene: TRBJ2-7; abundance: once; v_gene: TRBV11-2; CDR3aa: CASSTGLAGVNEQYF
j_gene: TRBJ2-5; abundance: .; v_gene: TRBV27; CDR3aa: CASASPGRGPKETQYF
j_gene: TRBJ2-7; abundance: .; v_gene: TRBV28; CDR3aa: CASSLSETGIRTYEQYF
j_gene: TRBJ2-4; abundance: .; v_gene: TRBV9; CDR3aa: CASSATGGSKNIQYF
j_gene: TRBJ1-1; abundance: .; v_gene: TRBV29-1; CDR3aa: CSVEDQAGVNTEAFF
j_gene: TRBJ2-6; abundance: once; v_gene: TRBV10-3; CDR3aa: CAISVIGRGSGANVLTF
j_gene: TRBJ1-5; abundance: once; v_gene: TRBV3-1/TRBV3-2; CDR3aa: CASGRDSNQPQHF
j_gene: TRBJ1-1; abundance: .; v_gene: TRBV19; CDR3aa: CASSLPGQGMNTEAFF
j_gene: TRBJ1-2; abundance: .; v_gene: TRBV6-5; CDR3aa: CASSRGQNYGYTF
j_gene: TRBJ2-5; abundance: .; v_gene: TRBV6-5; CDR3aa: CASRPGGAQETQYF
j_gene: TRBJ1-6; abundance: .; v_gene: TRBV5-1; CDR3aa: CASSLDSQNSPLHF
j_gene: TRBJ1-6; abundance: .; v_gene: TRBV6-1; CDR3aa: CASSENGNSPLHF
j_gene: TRBJ2-1; abundance: .; v_gene: TRBV10-3; CDR3aa: CAISQARQGAYEQFF
j_gene: TRBJ2-1; abundance: .; v_gene: TRBV12-5; CDR3aa: CASKREAYNEQFF
j_gene: TRBJ2-4; abundance: .; v_gene: TRBV6-2/TRBV6-3; CDR3aa: CASSFAVTGDENIQYF
j_gene: TRBJ2-3; abundance: .; v_gene: TRBV28; CDR3aa: CASSPPRTGDGDTQYF
j_gene: TRBJ2-1; abundance: few; v_gene: TRBV10-3; CDR3aa: CAISKTSGRIPEQFF
j_gene: TRBJ2-2; abundance: .; v_gene: TRBV27; CDR3aa: CASSRIAGGLTGELFF
j_gene: TRBJ2-3; abundance: .; v_gene: TRBV2; CDR3aa: CASQLIADTQYF
j_gene: TRBJ2-7; abundance: .; v_gene: TRBV11-3; CDR3aa: CASSLAAGVEQYF
j_gene: TRBJ1-6; abundance: .; v_gene: TRBV11-3; CDR3aa: CASSLKGDVGSPLHF
j_gene: TRBJ2-1; abundance: .; v_gene: TRBV5-1; CDR3aa: CASSLAGLAGDEQFF
j_gene: TRBJ1-1; abundance: .; v_gene: TRBV5-1; CDR3aa: CASSLPQGRAEAFF
j_gene: TRBJ1-1; abundance: .; v_gene: TRBV2; CDR3aa: CASSDDMNTEAFF
j_gene: TRBJ2-3; abundance: .; v_gene: TRBV7-8; CDR3aa: CASSQGVTSTDTQYF
j_gene: TRBJ2-4; abundance: .; v_gene: TRBV10-3; CDR3aa: CAISESARGPLKNIQYF
j_gene: TRBJ2-1; abundance: .; v_gene: TRBV3-1/TRBV3-2; CDR3aa: CASSPPAAGAEHNEQFF
j_gene: TRBJ2-2; abundance: .; v_gene: TRBV5-1; CDR3aa: CASTVLGDRDATGELFF
j_gene: TRBJ1-1; abundance: few; v_gene: TRBV25-1; CDR3aa: CASSTVGLSLGEAFF
j_gene: TRBJ2-2; abundance: .; v_gene: TRBV6-5; CDR3aa: CASGTSGRNRELFF
j_gene: TRBJ2-7; abundance: .; v_gene: TRBV5-4; CDR3aa: CASSLGQGPYEQYF
j_gene: TRBJ1-1; abundance: .; v_gene: TRBV11-3; CDR3aa: CASSRTGNTEAFF
j_gene: TRBJ2-7; abundance: .; v_gene: TRBV5-6; CDR3aa: CASSLTGTGSYEQYF
j_gene: TRBJ2-6; abundance: .; v_gene: TRBV19; CDR3aa: CASLRYGLAGRSGANVLTF
j_gene: TRBJ2-5; abundance: .; v_gene: TRBV19; CDR3aa: CASSIQGSGRKETQYF
j_gene: TRBJ2-1; abundance: .; v_gene: TRBV6-5; CDR3aa: CASRLDRSSYNEQFF
j_gene: TRBJ2-1; abundance: .; v_gene: TRBV9; CDR3aa: CASSVGGRAVNEQFF
j_gene: TRBJ1-1; abundance: .; v_gene: TRBV7-8; CDR3aa: CASSPGPDRGLSFF
j_gene: TRBJ2-1; abundance: .; v_gene: TRBV11-3; CDR3aa: CASSRDARLHEQFF
j_gene: TRBJ1-3; abundance: .; v_gene: TRBV19; CDR3aa: CASTAWTGDRRNTIYF
j_gene: TRBJ2-4; abundance: .; v_gene: TRBV11-2; CDR3aa: CASSYITGGGIQYF
j_gene: TRBJ1-3; abundance: .; v_gene: TRBV19; CDR3aa: CASSIINRDRGLSGNTIYF
j_gene: TRBJ2-5; abundance: .; v_gene: TRBV24-1; CDR3aa: CATSDSTGELETQYF
j_gene: TRBJ2-5; abundance: .; v_gene: TRBV10-1; CDR3aa: CASSESTGGRETQYF